A single sample gave rise to the 4 T cell receptor beta chains below, sequenced in a study of blood T cell repertoires in COVID-19. Repertoires were generated with immunoSEQ multiplex PCR, while TCRdb's copy carries only in-frame clones and drops some. Among 300,000 to 350,000 clones listed, around 90% were seen once. Sequencing used PBMCs or T cells enriched from blood (not recorded which). Receptors originate from a young woman with acute COVID-19.

This chain uses TRBV5-6 with TRBJ1-1, with 7 bases that match TRBD1. In germline, CDR1 is SGHDT, CDR2 YYEEEE. The CDR3 sequence is 12 residues long. J gave up 8 bases and V 3 bases, and 4 bases lay outside the gene matches. The CDR3 loop is CASSSFRGEAFF. CDR3 nucleotide sequence: TGTGCCAGCAGCTCCTTCAGGGGGGAAGCTTTCTTT.

The chain employs TRBV11-3 and TRBJ1-1, with D possibly TRBD1 on 5 matching bases. This CDR3 is built from 13 residues. Per germline, CDR1 SGHNT and CDR2 YENEEA. V was cut by 6 bases and J by 3 bases, with 11 bases left in between. The CDR3 is CASRPTRDTEAFF. CDR3 in DNA: TGTGCCAGCAGACCTACCAGGGACACTGAAGCTTTCTTT.

The chain combines TRBV5-8 with TRBJ2-7, with 7 bases aligning to TRBD2. This CDR3 has 15 amino acids. The germline V gene has CDR1 SGHTS and CDR2 YDEGEE. V trimming: 4 bases; J trimming: 5 bases; junction bases outside the gene matches: 12. The CDR3 nucleotides are TGTGCCAGCAGCCCCCGATGGGGGGGGACGGACGAGCAGTACTTC. It translates to CASSPRWGGTDEQYF. The full variable domain, completed using reference TRBV5-8 and TRBJ2-7, is EAGVTQSPTHLIKTRGQQATLRCSPISGHTSVYWYQQALGLGLQFLLWYDEGEERNRGNFPPRFSGRQFPNYSSELNVNALELEDSALYLCASSPRWGGTDEQYFGPGTRLTVT.

This CDR3 is CATSSEAGGGSYEQYF. The CDR3 nucleotides are TGTGCCACCAGCTCCGAAGCGGGAGGAGGGTCCTACGAGCAGTACTTC. This rearrangement joins TRBV15 to TRBJ2-7, with 9 bases identical to TRBD2. The CDR3 spans 16 residues. Per the germline V gene, CDR1 is LNHNV and CDR2 is YYDKDF (reference sequence). The ends lost 5 bases at V and 1 base at J; junction bases unmatched: 9.